This T cell receptor beta chain was identified in a study of cytomegalovirus exposure and HLA in healthy donors. This clone has a handful of counts. Its antigen is not known. CDR3 length: 17 residues. Germline assignment: CDR1 SGHRS and CDR2 YFSETQ. The V gene lost 0 bases and the J gene lost 3 bases, with 18 bases spanning the gap. Study-wide points: DRB1 showed the most TCR associations and HLA-C the fewest in a later analysis, as rates varied by HLA locus. Diagnosis of cytomegalovirus status made by the classifier reportedly showed high specificity and sensitivity.

It was with 60 Vbeta and 13 Jbeta primers that the PCR ran. Original analysis: Per a later analysis, the number of unique TCR beta chains was some 75 million, of which 9 million to 12 million were shared. Sequencing used immunoSEQ multiplex PCR; TCRdb keeps in-frame clones, though not all of them. The DNA was the basis for D and trimming; V, J and clone size are from that table. The table lists around 97,000 clones, 65% to 80% of them singletons. This chain connects TRBV5-1 to TRBJ1-1; D gene unclear. The sequence was collected from a woman younger than 35 in good health and CMV-seropositive. The sample was PBMCs. CDR3 nucleotides: TGCGCCAGCAGCTTGGGAGGGATAGTGGTCTTTGACACTGAAGCTTTCTTT. Its protein is CASSLGGIVVFDTEAFF.